This T cell receptor (beta chain) was captured in a study of metastatic and nonmetastatic thyroid tumors. On the study more broadly: For malignant and benign thyroid patients, tumor or nodule tissue and blood were the sources whose repertoires were compared. General study findings and limits: Reported TCR beta diversity, measured in blood and tumor, was significantly higher for malignant thyroid tumors than for benign nodules.

This clone was observed a handful of times. No antigen is known for it. All patients were treatment-naive before thyroid surgery. The CDR3 runs to 14 residues. With 2 bases removed from V and 9 bases from J, the gap between germline ends came to 14 bases. As originally analysed: Built for papillary thyroid cancer, a distant-metastasis classifier drew on CDR3 differences across clinicopathological groups. TCRdb called clones again from the PCR reads with MiXCR. It is TCRdb's table, rather than the study itself, that gives the V and J calls and clone size. The data show about 38,000 clones, around half seen once.

The chain uses TRBV12-3 or TRBV12-4 and TRBJ2-1; D possibly uses TRBD1 or TRBD2 (5 bases each). This receptor was taken from a male donor with papillary thyroid cancer or a benign thyroid nodule (not recorded which). Some clones in this sample may be carry-over from other donors' samples. The sample comprised tumor tissue. The CDR3 spells CASSLSWEGTEQFF. In DNA form, the CDR3 reads TGTGCCAGCAGTTTAAGTTGGGAAGGGACTGAGCAGTTCTTC.